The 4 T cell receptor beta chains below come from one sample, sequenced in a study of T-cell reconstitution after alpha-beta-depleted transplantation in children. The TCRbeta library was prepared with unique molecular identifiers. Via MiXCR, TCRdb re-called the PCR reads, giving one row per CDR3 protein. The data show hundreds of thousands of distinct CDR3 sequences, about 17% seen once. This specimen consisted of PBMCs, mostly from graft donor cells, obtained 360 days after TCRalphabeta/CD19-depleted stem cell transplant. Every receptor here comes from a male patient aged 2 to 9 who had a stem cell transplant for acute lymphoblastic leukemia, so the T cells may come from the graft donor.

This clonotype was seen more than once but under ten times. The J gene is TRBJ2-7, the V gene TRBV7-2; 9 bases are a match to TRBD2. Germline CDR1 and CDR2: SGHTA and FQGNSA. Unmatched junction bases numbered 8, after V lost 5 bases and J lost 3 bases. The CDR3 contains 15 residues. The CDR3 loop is CASSVIAGALYEQYF. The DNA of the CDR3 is TGTGCCAGCAGCGTGATAGCGGGAGCCCTCTACGAGCAGTACTTC.

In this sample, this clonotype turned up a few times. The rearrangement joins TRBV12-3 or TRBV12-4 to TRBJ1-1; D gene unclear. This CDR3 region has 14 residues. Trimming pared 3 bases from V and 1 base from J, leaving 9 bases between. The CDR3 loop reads CASSFLTGNTEAFF. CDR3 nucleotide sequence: TGTGCCAGCAGTTTCCTAACTGGGAACACTGAAGCTTTCTTT.

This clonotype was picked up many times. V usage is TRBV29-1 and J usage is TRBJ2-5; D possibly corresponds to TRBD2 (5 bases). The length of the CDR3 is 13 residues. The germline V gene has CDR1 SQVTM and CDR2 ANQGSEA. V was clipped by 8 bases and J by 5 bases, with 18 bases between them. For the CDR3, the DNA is TGCAGCTCCGCGTTCGGGGTCGTGGAGACCCAGTACTTC. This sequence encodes CSSAFGVVETQYF.

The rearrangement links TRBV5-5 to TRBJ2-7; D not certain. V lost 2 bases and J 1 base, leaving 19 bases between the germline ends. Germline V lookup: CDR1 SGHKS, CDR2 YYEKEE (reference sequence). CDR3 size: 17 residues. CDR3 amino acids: CASSFLDISISSYEQYF. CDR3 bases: TGTGCCAGCAGCTTCCTCGACATTTCGATATCTTCCTACGAGCAGTACTTC. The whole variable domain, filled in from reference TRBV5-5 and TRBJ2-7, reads DAGVTQSPTHLIKTRGQQVTLRCSPISGHKSVSWYQQVLGQGPQFIFQYYEKEERGRGNFPDRFSARQFPNYSSELNVNALLLGDSALYLCASSFLDISISSYEQYFGPGTRLTVT.